This TCR beta chain was sequenced during a study of shared T cell receptors in the human thymus. Trimming took 4 bases from V and 6 from J, leaving 13 bases between them. The V gene's germline CDR1 is SGHDT and CDR2 YYEEEE. There are 13 residues in the CDR3. In its sample, this clone was seen once. TCRdb keeps only in-frame clones here, not all; method: immunoSEQ multiplex PCR. The sample holds about 660,000 clones, about 87% seen once. The same data also went into a second study, on human thymus T cells. As that study records: Having surgery to correct congenital heart defects, healthy Finnish infants acted as the donors. Thymic samples were excised during corrective heart operations. Thymic and blood repertoires showed apparently biased V and J gene usage. What related research reported was that thymic repertoires overlapped highly among unrelated individuals.

The sequence was collected from a boy under three years old with a congenital heart defect. The rearrangement links TRBV5-6 to TRBJ1-1, with D possibly TRBD1 on 6 matching bases. Source material: thymocytes. CDR3 loop: CASSPSGVSEAFF. The CDR3, as DNA: TGTGCCAGCAGCCCCTCAGGGGTTTCTGAAGCTTTCTTT.